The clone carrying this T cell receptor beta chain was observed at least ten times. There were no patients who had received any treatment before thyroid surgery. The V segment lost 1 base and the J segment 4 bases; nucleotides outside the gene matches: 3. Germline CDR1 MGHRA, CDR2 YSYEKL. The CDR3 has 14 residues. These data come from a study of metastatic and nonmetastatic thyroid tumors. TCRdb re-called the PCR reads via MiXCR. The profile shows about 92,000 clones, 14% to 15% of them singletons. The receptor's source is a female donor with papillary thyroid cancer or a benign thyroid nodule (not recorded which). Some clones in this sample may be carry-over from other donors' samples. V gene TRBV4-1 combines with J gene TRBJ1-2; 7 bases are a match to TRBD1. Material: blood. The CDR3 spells CASSQGRQGYGYTF. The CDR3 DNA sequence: TGCGCCAGCAGCCAAGGGAGACAGGGCTATGGCTACACCTTC.